The following is a TCR beta chain sequence with its context. Its antigen remains unidentified. Using its own MiXCR run on the reads, TCRdb lists one record per CDR3 protein. The sample includes about 3,000 distinct CDR3 sequences, under 20% seen only once; the top ten take more than 6%. There are 14 residues in the CDR3. The germline V gene has CDR1 SGHTA and CDR2 FQGNSA. The V gene lost 1 base and the J gene lost 5 bases, with 11 bases spanning the gap. This entry comes from a study of liver allograft versus peripheral blood T cells. Overall study context: Transplanted livers held T cell receptor repertoires, and these were compared with repertoires in recipients' peripheral blood.

Broader study findings: Reportedly, the T cell receptor repertoires inside liver allografts were not the same as those in peripheral blood.

This sequence originates from a human patient who had a liver transplant. Some of the T cells may derive from the graft donor. This chain connects TRBV7-2 to TRBJ1-2, with D tentatively TRBD1 (5 bases). As DNA, the CDR3 is TGTGCCAGCAGCTTAGAGGGACGTTTGTATGGCTACACCTTC. Translated: CASSLEGRLYGYTF.